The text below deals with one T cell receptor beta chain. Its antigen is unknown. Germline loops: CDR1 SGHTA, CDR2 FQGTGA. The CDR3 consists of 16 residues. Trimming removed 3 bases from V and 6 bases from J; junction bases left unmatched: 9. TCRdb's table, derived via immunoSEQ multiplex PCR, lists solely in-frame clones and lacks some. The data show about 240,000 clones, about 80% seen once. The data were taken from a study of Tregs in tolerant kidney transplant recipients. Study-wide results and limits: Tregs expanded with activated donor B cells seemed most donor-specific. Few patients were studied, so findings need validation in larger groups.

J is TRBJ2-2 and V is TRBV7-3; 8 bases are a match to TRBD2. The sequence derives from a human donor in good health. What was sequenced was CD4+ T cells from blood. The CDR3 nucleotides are TGTGCCAGCAGCTTTCCGCCGGGACTAGGTGCCGGGGAGCTGTTTTTT. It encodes CASSFPPGLGAGELFF.